The clone carrying this TCR beta chain was seen only a few times. Its target is unknown. Assay execution took place at the deep level. Each subset's genomic DNA was split evenly across several immunoSEQ plates. TCRdb's table, derived via immunoSEQ multiplex PCR, lists solely in-frame clones and lacks some. The sample carries 630,000 or so clones, 95% to 98% recorded once. The sample is drawn from a study of shared clonotypes between healthy human individuals. Study-level results: Memory subsets generally showed smaller estimated richness than naive subsets did.

Germline lookup yields CDR1 SEHNR and CDR2 FQNEAQ (reference sequence). V was cut by 2 bases and J by 7 bases, with 8 bases left in between. The CDR3 contains 12 residues. CD8 cells classed as naive were CD45RO-negative and positively selected for CCR7, excluding terminally differentiated effector memory CD45RA+ cells. The receptor was isolated from a man aged 30 to 45 in good health. This sequence joins TRBV7-9 and TRBJ1-1; D might be TRBD1 (5 bases). Source material: naive CD8+ T cells sorted from blood. The DNA of the CDR3 is TGTGCCAGCAGCTTATCGACAGTTGAAGCTTTCTTT. Translating gives CASSLSTVEAFF.